This entry lists 12 T cell receptor beta chains sequenced from one sample in a study of blood T cell repertoires in COVID-19. The protocol was immunoSEQ multiplex PCR, while the TCRdb copy is restricted to in-frame clones and leaves out a portion. The data hold fewer than 400,000 clones, with around 87% observed a single time. Input material: peripheral blood. The receptors here all came from a human donor in a cohort sampled during active COVID-19.

The V gene is TRBV30, the J gene TRBJ2-7, with D possibly TRBD1 on 5 matching bases. This CDR3 is built from 15 residues. V was shortened by 5 bases and J by 2 bases, with 19 bases between the two germline ends. The germline gives CDR1 GTSNPN, CDR2 SVGIG (reference sequence). DNA of the CDR3: TGTGCCTGGGCGAACAGGATTAGAATGCCCTACGAGCAGTACTTC. It codes for CAWANRIRMPYEQYF.

CDR3 residues: CASSERRIPGSGGLFGQYF. CDR3 coding DNA: TGTGCCAGCAGTGAAAGGAGGATCCCCGGGAGCGGGGGCCTTTTTGGGCAGTATTTT. The chain recombines TRBV6-1 with TRBJ2-3, with 8 nucleotides matching TRBD2. The V segment lost 2 bases and the J segment 11 bases; nucleotides outside the gene matches: 24. Germline assignment: CDR1 MNHNS and CDR2 SASEGT. This CDR3 region has 19 residues.

V gene TRBV2 combines with J gene TRBJ1-3, with D maybe TRBD1 (6 bases). In germline, CDR1 is SNHLY, CDR2 FYNNEI. The CDR3 is made up of 13 amino acids. The V and J ends lost 6 bases and 4 bases respectively, with 10 bases between them. CDR3 bases: TGTGCCAGCAGCCGGACAGTAGGAAACACCATATATTTT. Its protein product is CASSRTVGNTIYF. Drawing the rest from reference TRBV2 and TRBJ1-3, the complete variable domain is EPEVTQTPSHQVTQMGQEVILRCVPISNHLYFYWYRQILGQKVEFLVSFYNNEISEKSEIFDDQFSVERPDGSNFTLKIRSTKLEDSAMYFCASSRTVGNTIYFGEGSWLTVV.

This clone showed up just a few times. This chain links TRBV6-7 with TRBJ1-3, with 10 positions matching TRBD1. TRBV6-7 is an open reading frame whose function is uncertain. V shed 2 bases, J shed 0 bases, and the junction held 7 bases outside the gene matches. There are 18 residues in the CDR3. Here the CDR3 reads CASSYTDRGLSSGNTIYF. The CDR3 DNA sequence: TGTGCCAGCAGTTACACCGACAGGGGGCTAAGCTCTGGAAACACCATATATTTT.

This rearrangement joins TRBV14 to TRBJ2-7; TRBD1 might be the D (5 bases). V lost 1 base to trimming and J lost 2 bases, with 9 bases between them. Germline V CDR1 and CDR2: SGHDN, FVKESK. The CDR3 sequence is 14 residues long. CDR3 in DNA: TGTGCCAGCAGCCAAGTAGGGGTTACCTACGAGCAGTACTTC. Encoded protein: CASSQVGVTYEQYF.

The V gene is TRBV19, the J gene TRBJ2-7; 8 bases match TRBD2. Trimming cost V 5 bases and J 2 bases; bases outside gene matches: 8. The V gene's germline CDR1 is LNHDA and CDR2 SQIVND (reference sequence). The CDR3 consists of 15 residues. The CDR3 reads CASSGGGRGPYEQYF. The CDR3 DNA reads TGTGCCAGTAGTGGCGGGGGGAGGGGTCCCTACGAGCAGTACTTC.

This sequence joins TRBV15 and TRBJ2-3; TRBD1 agrees at 8 bases. Germline assignment: CDR1 LNHNV and CDR2 YYDKDF (reference sequence). The CDR3 is 14 residues long. Trimming cost V 4 bases and J 2 bases; bases outside gene matches: 2. The CDR3 region is CATSKGQDTDTQYF. As DNA, the CDR3 is TGTGCCACCAGCAAGGGACAGGACACAGATACGCAGTATTTT. The full variable domain, with the rest looked up from reference TRBV15 and TRBJ2-3, is DAMVIQNPRYQVTQFGKPVTLSCSQTLNHNVMYWYQQKSSQAPKLLFHYYDKDFNNEADTPDNFQSRRPNTSFCFLDIRSPGLGDTAMYLCATSKGQDTDTQYFGPGTRLTVL.

The chain combines TRBV10-3 with TRBJ1-1; D is perhaps TRBD1 (5 bases). The CDR3 spans 14 residues. Germline CDR1 reads ENHRY; CDR2 reads SYGVKD. V was cut by 4 bases and J by 1 base, with 10 bases left in between. Written as DNA, the CDR3 is TGTGCCATCAGTGTAGGGGAAACGAACACTGAAGCTTTCTTT. It codes for CAISVGETNTEAFF.

J is TRBJ2-5 and V is TRBV14; D might be TRBD1 (6 bases). The V gene lost 1 base and the J gene lost 9 bases, with 15 bases spanning the gap. This CDR3 is built from 14 residues. CDR1 is SGHDN and CDR2 is FVKESK in the germline V gene. This CDR3 reads CASSQVRAAGAQYF. As DNA, the CDR3 is TGTGCCAGCAGCCAAGTTCGGGCGGCAGGGGCCCAGTACTTC.

V gene TRBV12-3 or TRBV12-4 combines with J gene TRBJ2-1; 7 bases agree with TRBD2. The CDR3 is made up of 13 amino acids. V lost 7 bases to trimming and J lost 8 bases; unmatched junction nucleotides: 8. CDR3 protein: CASTRDYSYEQFF. The CDR3 coding sequence is TGTGCCAGCACCCGGGACTACAGTTATGAGCAGTTCTTC.

The chain employs TRBV30 and TRBJ1-2; tentatively, D is TRBD1 (5 bases). V shed 3 bases and J shed 2 bases, with 16 bases lying between them. The CDR3 has 15 amino acids. CDR1 is GTSNPN, CDR2 SVGIG, per germline (reference sequence). CDR3 in amino acids: CAWSLTMGLNYGYTF. The CDR3 DNA follows: TGTGCCTGGAGCCTTACAATGGGGCTAAACTATGGCTACACCTTC.

The rearrangement joins TRBV5-1 to TRBJ1-6; D ambiguous. Germline assignment: CDR1 SGHRS and CDR2 YFSETQ. The CDR3 is 17 residues long. V lost 0 bases, J lost 2 bases, and 12 bases lay in between. In DNA, the CDR3 is TGCGCCAGCAGCTTGGTCGGAGCTTTCCCCTATAATTCACCCCTCCACTTT. This sequence encodes CASSLVGAFPYNSPLHF.